Below, 15 T cell receptor beta chains from the same sample are listed, as sequenced in a study of blood T cell repertoires in COVID-19. Generated by immunoSEQ multiplex PCR, the TCRdb table keeps only in-frame clones and is missing some. The top ten clones hold around 7% of a sample with roughly 230,000 clones, around nine tenths of them seen once. The sample consisted of PBMCs or T cells enriched from blood (not recorded which). Receptor source: a man younger than 40 in a cohort exposed to, infected with or recovered from COVID-19 (not recorded which).

The chain carries TRBV5-1 and TRBJ2-7, with a possible D match to TRBD2 (5 bases). Germline CDR1 and CDR2: SGHRS and YFSETQ. V lost 1 base, J lost 7 bases, and 12 bases lay in between. The CDR3 contains 13 residues. CDR3 sequence: CASSLFGEREQYF. As DNA, the CDR3 is TGCGCCAGCAGCTTGTTCGGGGAGAGGGAGCAGTACTTC.

The rearrangement links TRBV7-9 to TRBJ2-3, with TRBD1 matching 8 bases. V gave up 5 bases and J gave up 2 bases; unmatched junction bases: 9. CDR3 size: 16 residues. Germline V gene sequence: CDR1 SEHNR, CDR2 FQNEAQ (reference sequence). CDR3 residues: CASSERQGIATDTQYF. CDR3 bases: TGTGCCAGCAGCGAAAGACAGGGGATCGCCACAGATACGCAGTATTTT.

The chain joins TRBV13 to TRBJ2-7; the D gene is possibly TRBD2 (5 bases). Trimming removed 5 bases from V and 7 bases from J, with 18 bases in between. The germline gives CDR1 PRHDT, CDR2 FYEKMQ (reference sequence). This CDR3 is built from 14 residues. DNA for the CDR3: TGTGCCAGCAGCATTACATACGAACGAGGGGAGCAGTACTTC. Protein product: CASSITYERGEQYF.

The chain is built from TRBV2 and TRBJ2-5; D perhaps matches TRBD1 (6 bases). Trimming removed 2 bases from V and 5 bases from J, with 12 bases in between. This CDR3 comprises 14 residues. CDR1 is SNHLY, CDR2 FYNNEI, per germline. In DNA form, the CDR3 reads TGTGCCAGCAGTGAAAACAGGGCGGGTGAGACCCAGTACTTC. It translates to CASSENRAGETQYF.

The chain joins TRBV7-9 to TRBJ2-3; 7 positions agree with TRBD2. The CDR3 consists of 17 residues. Per the germline V gene, CDR1 is SEHNR and CDR2 is FQNEAQ (reference sequence). Unmatched junction bases numbered 12, after V lost 5 bases and J lost 1 base. The DNA for the CDR3 is TGTGCCAGCAGCCCTACCCGGGGGGATGGGGGCACAGATACGCAGTATTTT. This translates into CASSPTRGDGGTDTQYF.

The CDR3 nucleotides read TGTGCCAGTGAGGAGGGGTATGGCTACACCTTC. Its translation: CASEEGYGYTF. The V call is TRBV28, the J call TRBJ1-2, with TRBD1 as a possible D gene (5 bases). Trimming pared 9 bases from V and 5 bases from J, leaving 10 bases between. This CDR3 is 11 amino acids long. The V gene's germline CDR1 is MDHEN and CDR2 SYDVKM.

The chain joins TRBV5-6 to TRBJ1-4; 7 positions agree with TRBD1. Germline lookup yields CDR1 SGHDT and CDR2 YYEEEE. This CDR3 spans 15 amino acids. The V gene end was trimmed by 4 bases and the J gene end by 7 bases; junction bases not matched to a gene: 10. CDR3 loop: CASSQRATGSEKLFF. The CDR3 nucleotides are TGTGCCAGCAGCCAACGAGCGACAGGGAGTGAAAAACTGTTTTTT.

This chain links TRBV7-2 with TRBJ1-1; 10 bases match TRBD1. The V gene's germline CDR1 is SGHTA and CDR2 FQGNSA. With V trimmed by 3 bases and J by 7 bases, 14 bases remained unmatched. The CDR3 has 17 residues. In DNA, the CDR3 is TGTGCCAGCAGCTTTAGACAGGGGGCACGAGCCCAGGGTGAAGCTTTCTTT. Its translation is CASSFRQGARAQGEAFF.

This rearrangement joins TRBV21-1 to TRBJ1-5; the D segment call TRBD1 is taken from the table without a DNA check. TRBV21-1 constitutes a pseudogene. This CDR3 is built from 14 residues. The chain's CDR3 is CASSKDRGGQPQHF. CDR3 nucleotide sequence: TGTGCCAGCAGCAAAGACAGGGGGGGACAGCCCCAGCATTTT.

CDR3 bases: TGTGCCAGCAGTTTAACTTCCGGTCCAACCTTC. It is translated as CASSLTSGPTF. The chain uses TRBV28 and TRBJ1-2; the D is unclear. The germline V gene has CDR1 MDHEN and CDR2 SYDVKM. Deletions cut 2 bases from V and 14 bases from J, with 12 bases between. CDR3 length: 11 residues.

This clone was recorded a few times. This chain joins TRBV6-5 and TRBJ1-2; 9 nucleotides match TRBD1. The V gene end was trimmed by 8 bases and the J gene end by 2 bases; junction bases not matched to a gene: 6. CDR3 length: 14 residues. Germline lookup yields CDR1 MNHEY and CDR2 SVGAGI. CDR3 protein: CASHTGGPNYGYTF. CDR3 in DNA: TGTGCCAGCCACACAGGGGGCCCCAACTATGGCTACACCTTC.

The chain joins TRBV6-2 or TRBV6-3 to TRBJ2-7; 11 positions match TRBD2. The CDR3 covers 15 residues. Trimming cost V 5 bases and J 4 bases; bases outside gene matches: 7. Germline V gene data show CDR1 as MNHEY and CDR2 as SVGEGT. The CDR3 spells CASSLIAGGPYEQYF. In DNA form, the CDR3 reads TGTGCCAGCAGTCTCATAGCGGGAGGGCCGTACGAGCAGTACTTC.

J is TRBJ2-1 and V is TRBV4-1; D is possibly TRBD2 (6 bases). This CDR3 contains 14 residues. The V end was cut by 2 bases, the J end by 16 bases, with 21 bases between. Germline-derived CDR1 and CDR2 are MGHRA and YSYEKL. This CDR3 reads CASSQQPGDEKHFF. The CDR3 region has the DNA TGCGCCAGCAGCCAACAACCGGGAGACGAGAAACACTTCTTC.

The CDR3 sequence: CASSSGGTAYQPQHF. DNA for the CDR3: TGTGCCAGCAGCTCGGGAGGGACGGCCTATCAGCCCCAGCATTTT. The chain links TRBV2 to TRBJ1-5, with D possibly TRBD1 on 5 matching bases. V lost 6 bases to trimming and J lost 5 bases, with 17 bases between them. Germline CDR1 reads SNHLY; CDR2 reads FYNNEI. The CDR3 contains 15 residues.

This chain links TRBV9 with TRBJ2-3, with TRBD1 as a possible D gene (6 bases). The CDR3 totals 16 residues. V gave up 4 bases and J gave up 1 base, with 16 bases separating them. Germline V lookup: CDR1 SGDLS, CDR2 YYNGEE. The CDR3 spells CASSPTRRTGTDTQYF. CDR3 sequence (DNA): TGTGCCAGCAGCCCTACCAGAAGGACAGGCACAGATACGCAGTATTTT.